This T cell receptor beta chain emerged from a study of early T cells in non-severe SARS-CoV-2 infection. On the study more broadly: Bulk RNA from unsorted whole blood was sequenced; chains were unpaired. Findings and limits, study-wide: Private and CD4 specificities were missed by VDJdb matching, which favored anti-spike CD8 responses.

The CDR3 totals 15 residues. The germline CDR1 and CDR2 sequences are SGHAT and FQNNGV. V was pared by 3 bases and J by 0 bases, with 8 bases between. Unique molecular identifiers (one per individual cDNA molecule) were attached. TCRdb re-derived calls from the 5' RACE reads in MiXCR, one entry per CDR3 protein. The sample contains 88,000 or so distinct CDR3 sequences, 14% to 15% of which appear only once. This clonotype was seen a handful of times. Its antigen is still unknown. The chain carries TRBV11-2 and TRBJ2-2; unclear D gene. Sequenced sample: whole blood. The sequence was obtained from an adult who was a healthcare worker with PCR-confirmed SARS-CoV-2 infection or an uninfected control (not recorded which). For the CDR3, the DNA is TGTGCCAGCAGCTTTCGCGGAGCGAACACCGGGGAGCTGTTTTTT. This encodes CASSFRGANTGELFF.